In its sample, the clone carrying this T cell receptor beta chain was seen a few times. Libraries were prepared by immunoSEQ multiplex PCR; TCRdb keeps only in-frame clonotypes and omits some of them. The sample holds under 50,000 clones, around 80% seen once. V gave up 0 bases and J gave up 9 bases, with 15 bases separating them. The CDR3 totals 14 residues. The germline V gene encodes CDR1 SGDLS and CDR2 YYNGEE. The data stem from a study of OX40 agonist ivuxolimab in advanced cancers. Study-level information: Every 2 weeks, patients received ivuxolimab intravenously, dosed at 0.01 to 10 mg/kg. People who had prior anti-PD-1, anti-PD-L1 or anti-CTLA-4 therapy could take part, and 35% to 50% had some.

Enrollment shut out patients with autoimmune disease history or systemic immunosuppression. The sequence was collected from an adult with an advanced solid tumor such as melanoma, head and neck, liver or kidney cancer. The sample here was CD4+ or CD8+ T cells sorted from blood, taken in a trial of the OX40 agonist ivuxolimab. V usage is TRBV9 and J usage is TRBJ2-5; D call uncertain. The DNA of the CDR3 is TGTGCCAGCAGCGTAGCCCTTGATTCTTCAGCCCAGTACTTC. The encoded protein is CASSVALDSSAQYF.